This T cell receptor beta chain is from a study of T cell responses to AZD1222 COVID-19 vaccine. As for the study in general: Some second doses came at about 4 weeks and others at about 12 weeks; these were pooled. Findings of the study overall: White British people made up most donors, females outnumbered males, and clonal diversity was possibly underestimated.

Regarding this clone: The antigen remains unidentified.

Trimming cost V 0 bases and J 2 bases; bases outside gene matches: 6. Germline loops: CDR1 LGHNA, CDR2 YNFKEQ. This CDR3 contains 17 residues. Only in-frame clones appear in the TCRdb table, and some are missing; sequencing was by immunoSEQ multiplex PCR. The sample carries under 95,000 clones, approximately 88% recorded once. The V gene is TRBV4-2, the J gene TRBJ2-1; 8 nucleotides align to TRBD2. The sample here was peripheral blood, taken on day 0 of AZD1222 vaccination. This sequence was found in an adult in good health. CDR3 residues: CASSQDLREGPYNEQFF. As DNA, the CDR3 is TGTGCCAGCAGCCAAGATTTACGGGAGGGCCCCTACAATGAGCAGTTCTTC.